This passage covers 14 T cell receptor beta chains from one sample sequenced in a study of shared clonotypes between healthy human individuals (dated by TCRdb to the early 2020s). The library was produced with the immunoSEQ multiplex PCR assay. The immuneACCESS repertoire file appears here via TCRdb, limited to in-frame rearrangements. These files lack a portion of the clones; in checked studies, under half of the deficit traces to unresolved V genes, and the cause of the others is not known. Counted in this sample were about 2.4 million clones; around 94% of them appeared once. 0.13% to 0.15% of the sample lies in the top ten. The sample taken for sequencing was naive CD4+ T cells sorted from blood. The cell subset or site tag for this specimen amounts to: CD45RA+ positively selected. The receptors were sampled from a man aged 18 to 29 in good health.

V usage is TRBV30 and J usage is TRBJ2-1, with 14 bases aligning to TRBD2. The J segment lost 0 bases and the V segment lost 2 bases, leaving 9 bases of the junction unmatched. Germline loops: CDR1 GTSNPN, CDR2 SVGIG (reference sequence). This CDR3 has 19 amino acids. The CDR3 DNA reads TGTGCCTGGAGTCTACTTCGGACTAGCGGGAGGCACTCCTACAATGAGCAGTTCTTC. Its protein product is CAWSLLRTSGRHSYNEQFF.

The chain employs TRBV5-1 and TRBJ2-2; 8 nucleotides align to TRBD1. The trim removed 2 bases at V and 4 bases at J, leaving 13 bases unmatched. The V gene's germline CDR1 is SGHRS and CDR2 YFSETQ. The CDR3 has 18 residues. DNA for the CDR3: TGCGCCAGCAGCTTATTGGACAGGGAGATTGTACTCACCGGGGAGCTGTTTTTT. Translation: CASSLLDREIVLTGELFF.

The chain recombines TRBV18 with TRBJ1-2; 7 bases match TRBD1. V was pared by 3 bases and J by 6 bases, with 7 bases of the junction left unmatched. CDR1 and CDR2 (germline): KGHSH, LQKENI. This CDR3 spans 14 amino acids. CDR3 DNA: TGTGCCAGCTCACCCATTAATGACAGGGATGGCTACACCTTC. This gives the protein CASSPINDRDGYTF.

As regards this clone: The sample holds other DNA sequences that translate to the same CDR3. The chain combines TRBV18 with TRBJ2-7, with a possible D match to TRBD1 (5 bases). This CDR3 has 13 amino acids. CDR1 and CDR2 from the germline V gene are KGHSH and LQKENI. V lost 3 bases to trimming and J lost 3 bases, with 9 bases between them. In DNA, the CDR3 is TGTGCCAGCTCACCCAGGGCCAGCTACGAGCAGTACTTC. Translating it yields CASSPRASYEQYF.

This chain uses TRBV5-1 with TRBJ2-5; 8 bases align to TRBD1. With V trimmed by 3 bases and J by 2 bases, 3 bases remained unmatched. The CDR3 totals 14 residues. Germline CDR1 is SGHRS and CDR2 is YFSETQ. The CDR3 sequence is CASSWDRTQETQYF. Here the CDR3 DNA reads TGCGCCAGCAGCTGGGACAGGACTCAAGAGACCCAGTACTTC.

The chain couples TRBV5-6 to TRBJ2-3; D possibly corresponds to TRBD1 (6 bases). The CDR3 is 17 amino acids. The germline CDR1 and CDR2 sequences are SGHDT and YYEEEE. V lost 1 base and J lost 0, with 15 bases in between. Here the CDR3 DNA reads TGTGCCAGCAGCTTGAGGGGGAACAGCCTAAGCACAGATACGCAGTATTTT. Protein product: CASSLRGNSLSTDTQYF. Using reference TRBV5-6 and TRBJ2-3 for the parts outside the CDR3, the full variable domain is DAGVTQSPTHLIKTRGQQVTLRCSPKSGHDTVSWYQQALGQGPQFIFQYYEEEERQRGNFPDRFSGHQFPNYSSELNVNALLLGDSALYLCASSLRGNSLSTDTQYFGPGTRLTVL.

The chain carries TRBV21-1 and TRBJ2-3; TRBD2 is taken as the D call from the table, unchecked against the DNA. TRBV21-1 is classified as a pseudogene. This CDR3 comprises 13 residues. CDR3: CASIPFLSDTQYF. CDR3 nucleotides: TGTGCCAGCATCCCCTTTTTATCAGATACGCAGTATTTT.

About this clone: Other DNA sequences of this sample code for an identical CDR3. V and J are TRBV27 and TRBJ1-1, with 7 nucleotides matching TRBD1. This CDR3 is 14 amino acids long. Trimming at V came to 3 bases and at J to 1 base, leaving 2 bases not matched to a gene. Germline CDR1 and CDR2: MNHEY and SMNVEV (reference sequence). The CDR3 DNA reads TGTGCCAGCAGTTTGCGACAGGGGAACACTGAAGCTTTCTTT. Translated: CASSLRQGNTEAFF.

The V call is TRBV5-1, the J call TRBJ2-6; 8 bases align to TRBD1. The CDR3 spans 19 residues. The junction had 8 bases not matched to a gene; V was cut back by 0 bases and J by 0 bases. CDR1 is SGHRS and CDR2 is YFSETQ in the germline V gene. CDR3 in DNA: TGCGCCAGCAGCTTGGCCGGGACAGGTCCCTACTCTGGGGCCAACGTCCTGACTTTC. This translates into CASSLAGTGPYSGANVLTF.

V gene TRBV27 combines with J gene TRBJ2-2; D uncertain. Between the trimmed V and J ends, which lost 0 bases and 7 bases, there was a span of 6 bases. The CDR3 has 13 amino acids. Germline assignment: CDR1 MNHEY and CDR2 SMNVEV (reference sequence). The CDR3 DNA reads as TGTGCCAGCAGTTTATCCGTTGGCGGGGAGCTGTTTTTT. Encoded protein: CASSLSVGGELFF.

This chain connects TRBV28 to TRBJ1-1; 8 nucleotides line up with TRBD1. CDR1 is MDHEN and CDR2 is SYDVKM in the germline V gene. The V gene end was trimmed by 6 bases and the J gene end by 2 bases; junction bases not matched to a gene: 8. CDR3 length equals 15 residues. The CDR3 spells CASSELDRDNTEAFF. The CDR3 DNA is TGTGCCAGCAGCGAATTGGACAGGGACAACACTGAAGCTTTCTTT.

The chain carries TRBV4-1 and TRBJ2-1; 7 positions agree with TRBD1. The CDR3 spans 15 residues. CDR1 is MGHRA, CDR2 YSYEKL, per germline. After removal of 5 bases from V and 6 bases from J, the junction contained 10 bases not matched to a gene. The CDR3 reads CASSFTGQIFNEQFF. The DNA of the CDR3 is TGCGCCAGCAGCTTTACGGGACAGATCTTCAATGAGCAGTTCTTC.

This sequence joins TRBV6-8 and TRBJ2-6; possible D gene TRBD2, 6 bases. In germline, CDR1 is MNHGY, CDR2 SAAAGT. The length of the CDR3 is 17 residues. V dropped 6 bases and J dropped 0 bases, with 15 bases sitting between them. Written as DNA, the CDR3 is TGTGCCAGCAGGCTAGGGAGGACGAGCTCTGGGGCCAACGTCCTGACTTTC. This sequence encodes CASRLGRTSSGANVLTF.

The chain is built from TRBV6-6 and TRBJ1-4; tentatively, D is TRBD1 (6 bases). This CDR3 has 14 residues. Germline CDR1 and CDR2: MNHNY and SVGAGI (reference sequence). The V end was cut by 4 bases, the J end by 8 bases, with 14 bases between. CDR3: CASSLAGVGEKLFF. The CDR3 DNA sequence: TGTGCCAGCAGTTTGGCAGGGGTTGGGGAAAAACTGTTTTTT.